The 6 T cell receptor beta chains below were found in one sample sequenced in a study of blood T cell repertoires in COVID-19. Some clones are missing from TCRdb's copy, which holds only in-frame ones; the method was immunoSEQ multiplex PCR. The profile shows about 320,000 clones, about 84% of them singletons. What was sequenced was peripheral blood. The receptors derive from a woman aged 45-59 years with acute or convalescent COVID-19.

The genes are TRBV6-6 and TRBJ1-1; maybe TRBD1 (6 bases). Per the germline V gene, CDR1 is MNHNY and CDR2 is SVGAGI (reference sequence). V was shortened by 2 bases and J by 6 bases, with 10 bases between the two germline ends. The CDR3 is 13 residues long. The CDR3 nucleotides read TGTGCCAGCAGTTACGCCGGACAGCCTGAAGCTTTCTTT. It specifies CASSYAGQPEAFF.

The chain is built from TRBV9 and TRBJ1-4, with 7 nucleotides matching TRBD1. This CDR3 contains 13 residues. Germline CDR1 reads SGDLS; CDR2 reads YYNGEE. The trim removed 7 bases at V and 2 bases at J, leaving 2 bases unmatched. As DNA, the CDR3 is TGTGCCAGCGCCAGGGGGACTAATGAAAAACTGTTTTTT. This sequence encodes CASARGTNEKLFF.

The rearrangement joins TRBV30 to TRBJ1-3; 10 bases map to TRBD1. Germline CDR1 reads GTSNPN; CDR2 reads SVGIG (reference sequence). This CDR3 is built from 15 residues. Trimming removed 2 bases from V and 2 bases from J; junction bases left unmatched: 3. The CDR3 sequence is CAWSRGQGAGNTIYF. The CDR3 bases are TGTGCCTGGAGTAGAGGACAGGGGGCTGGAAACACCATATATTTT.

V usage is TRBV28 and J usage is TRBJ1-4; 12 nucleotides match TRBD1. Germline CDR1 is MDHEN and CDR2 is SYDVKM. This CDR3 has 17 residues. V shed 5 bases, J shed 7 bases, and the junction held 11 bases outside the gene matches. DNA for the CDR3: TGTGCCAGCAGTCCAAAAAAAGGGACAGGGGGCTTTGAAAAACTGTTTTTT. Protein product: CASSPKKGTGGFEKLFF.

This clone appeared once. The rearrangement joins TRBV19 to TRBJ1-3; 7 bases are shared with TRBD1. V was pared by 4 bases and J by 0 bases, with 6 bases of the junction left unmatched. The germline gives CDR1 LNHDA, CDR2 SQIVND (reference sequence). The CDR3 sequence is 16 residues long. CDR3 DNA: TGTGCCAGTAGTAATAGCGGGACAGTCTCTGGAAACACCATATATTTT. Its translation is CASSNSGTVSGNTIYF.

The DNA for the CDR3 is TGTGCCAGCAGCCAGACGACACTTAGCTCTGGAAACACCATATATTTT. Translation gives CASSQTTLSSGNTIYF. The genes are TRBV4-2 and TRBJ1-3; D uncertain. The V end was cut by 3 bases, the J end by 0 bases, with 12 bases between. Germline V gene data show CDR1 as LGHNA and CDR2 as YNFKEQ. The CDR3 contains 16 residues.